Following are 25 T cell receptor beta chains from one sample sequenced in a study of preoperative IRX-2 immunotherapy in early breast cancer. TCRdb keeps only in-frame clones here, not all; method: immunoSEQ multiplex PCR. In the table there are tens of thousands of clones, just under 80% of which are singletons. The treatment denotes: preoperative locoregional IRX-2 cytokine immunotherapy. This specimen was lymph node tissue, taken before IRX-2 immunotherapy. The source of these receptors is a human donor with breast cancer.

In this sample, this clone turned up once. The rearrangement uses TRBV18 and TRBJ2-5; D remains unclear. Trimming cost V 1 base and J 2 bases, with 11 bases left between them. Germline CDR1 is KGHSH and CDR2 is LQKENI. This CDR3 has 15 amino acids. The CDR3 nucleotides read TGTGCCAGCTCACCACAGGGCAAGTGGCAAGAGACCCAGTACTTC. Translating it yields CASSPQGKWQETQYF.

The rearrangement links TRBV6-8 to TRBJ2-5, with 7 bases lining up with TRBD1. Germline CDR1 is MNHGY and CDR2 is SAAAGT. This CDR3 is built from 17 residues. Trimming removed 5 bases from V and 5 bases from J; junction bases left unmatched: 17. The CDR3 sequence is CASSRQSETGVRETQYF. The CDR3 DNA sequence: TGTGCCAGCAGTCGACAATCCGAAACAGGGGTGAGGGAGACCCAGTACTTC.

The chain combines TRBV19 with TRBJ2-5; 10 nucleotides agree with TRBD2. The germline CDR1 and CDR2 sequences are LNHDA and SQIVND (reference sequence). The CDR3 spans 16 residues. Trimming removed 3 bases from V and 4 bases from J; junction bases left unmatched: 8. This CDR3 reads CASSMRSGGAGETQYF. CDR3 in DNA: TGTGCCAGTAGTATGAGGAGCGGGGGGGCCGGAGAGACCCAGTACTTC.

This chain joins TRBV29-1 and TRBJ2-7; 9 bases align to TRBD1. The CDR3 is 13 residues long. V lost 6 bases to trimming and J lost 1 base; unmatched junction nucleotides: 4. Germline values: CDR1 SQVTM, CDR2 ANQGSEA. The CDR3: CSVGQGFSYEQYF. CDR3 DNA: TGCAGCGTCGGACAGGGGTTTTCCTACGAGCAGTACTTC.

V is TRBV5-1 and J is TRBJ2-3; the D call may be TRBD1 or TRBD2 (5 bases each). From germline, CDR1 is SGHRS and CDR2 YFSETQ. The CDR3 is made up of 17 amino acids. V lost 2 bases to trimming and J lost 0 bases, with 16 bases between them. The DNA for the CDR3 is TGCGCCAGCAGCTTTATAACGTTCGGGGCTAGCACAGATACGCAGTATTTT. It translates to CASSFITFGASTDTQYF. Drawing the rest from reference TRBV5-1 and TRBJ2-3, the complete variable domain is KAGVTQTPRYLIKTRGQQVTLSCSPISGHRSVSWYQQTPGQGLQFLFEYFSETQRNKGNFPGRFSGRQFSNSRSEMNVSTLELGDSALYLCASSFITFGASTDTQYFGPGTRLTVL.

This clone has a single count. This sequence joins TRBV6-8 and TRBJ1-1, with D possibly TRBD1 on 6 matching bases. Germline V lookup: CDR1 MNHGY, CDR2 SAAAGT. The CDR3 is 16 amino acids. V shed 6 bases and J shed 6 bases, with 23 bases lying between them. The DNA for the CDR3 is TGTGCCAGCAGCTCCAAAACAGGGAACCTTCGGGCTGAAGCTTTCTTT. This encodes CASSSKTGNLRAEAFF.

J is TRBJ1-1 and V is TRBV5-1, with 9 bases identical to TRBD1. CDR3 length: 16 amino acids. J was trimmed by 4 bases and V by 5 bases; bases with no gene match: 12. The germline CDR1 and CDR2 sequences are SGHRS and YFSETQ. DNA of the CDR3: TGCGCCAGCAGATTGCCAATACAGGGGGCGGGCACTGAAGCTTTCTTT. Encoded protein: CASRLPIQGAGTEAFF. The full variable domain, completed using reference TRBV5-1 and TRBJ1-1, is KAGVTQTPRYLIKTRGQQVTLSCSPISGHRSVSWYQQTPGQGLQFLFEYFSETQRNKGNFPGRFSGRQFSNSRSEMNVSTLELGDSALYLCASRLPIQGAGTEAFFGQGTRLTVV.

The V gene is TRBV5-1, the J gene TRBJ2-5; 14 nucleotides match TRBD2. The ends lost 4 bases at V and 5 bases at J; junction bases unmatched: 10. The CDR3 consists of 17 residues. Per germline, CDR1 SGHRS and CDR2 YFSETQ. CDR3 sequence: CASSRGLAGAARETQYF. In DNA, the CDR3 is TGCGCCAGCAGCAGGGGACTAGCGGGGGCCGCCAGGGAGACCCAGTACTTC.

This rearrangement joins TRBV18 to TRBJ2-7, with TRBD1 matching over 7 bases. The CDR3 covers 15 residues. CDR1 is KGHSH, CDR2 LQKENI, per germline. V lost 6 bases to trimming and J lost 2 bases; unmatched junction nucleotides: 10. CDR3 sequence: CASSPVGTDAYEQYF. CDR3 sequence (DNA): TGTGCCAGCTCCCCCGTCGGGACAGATGCCTACGAGCAGTACTTC.

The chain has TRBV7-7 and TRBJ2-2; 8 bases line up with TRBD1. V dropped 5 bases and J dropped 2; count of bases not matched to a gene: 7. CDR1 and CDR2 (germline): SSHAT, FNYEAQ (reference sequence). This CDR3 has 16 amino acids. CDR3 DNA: TGTGCCAGCAGCAAGGCAGGGGGCAGTAACACCGGGGAGCTGTTTTTT. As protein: CASSKAGGSNTGELFF.

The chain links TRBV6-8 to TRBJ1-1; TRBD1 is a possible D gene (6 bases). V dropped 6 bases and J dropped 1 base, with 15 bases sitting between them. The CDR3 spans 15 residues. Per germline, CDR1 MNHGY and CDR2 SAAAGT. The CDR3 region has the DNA TGTGCCAGCAGACAAATACAGGGATGGAACACTGAAGCTTTCTTT. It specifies CASRQIQGWNTEAFF.

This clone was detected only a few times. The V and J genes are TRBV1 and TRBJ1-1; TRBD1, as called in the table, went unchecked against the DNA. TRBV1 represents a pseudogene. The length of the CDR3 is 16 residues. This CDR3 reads CASSQNPTGSNTEAFF. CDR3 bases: TGCGCCAGCAGCCAAAACCCTACAGGATCGAACACTGAAGCTTTCTTT.

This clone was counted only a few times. The CDR3, as DNA: TGTGCCAGCAGTTTCCCAAGCTGGGCTGAAGCTTTCTTT. Encoded protein: CASSFPSWAEAFF. The V and J genes are TRBV28 and TRBJ1-1; no clear D gene. CDR1 and CDR2 from the germline V gene are MDHEN and SYDVKM. The V end was cut by 3 bases, the J end by 6 bases, with 11 bases between. The CDR3 is 13 amino acids.

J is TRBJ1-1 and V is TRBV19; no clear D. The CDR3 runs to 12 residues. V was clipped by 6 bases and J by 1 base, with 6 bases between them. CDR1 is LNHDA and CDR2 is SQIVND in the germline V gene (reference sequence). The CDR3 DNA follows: TGTGCCAGTAGATCCTCGAACACTGAAGCTTTCTTT. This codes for CASRSSNTEAFF.

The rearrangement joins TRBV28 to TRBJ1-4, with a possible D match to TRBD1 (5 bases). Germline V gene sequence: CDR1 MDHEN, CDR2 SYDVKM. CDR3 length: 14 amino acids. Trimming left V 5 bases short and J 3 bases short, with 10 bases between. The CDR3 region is CASSLRVSNEKLFF. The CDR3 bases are TGTGCCAGCAGTCTCAGGGTTTCTAATGAAAAACTGTTTTTT.

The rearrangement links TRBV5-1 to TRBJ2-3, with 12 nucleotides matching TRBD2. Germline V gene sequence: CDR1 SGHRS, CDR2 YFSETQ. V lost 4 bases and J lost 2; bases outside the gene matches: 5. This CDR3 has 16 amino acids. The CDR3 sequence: CASSQTSGGFTDTQYF. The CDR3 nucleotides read TGCGCCAGCAGCCAAACTAGCGGGGGGTTCACAGATACGCAGTATTTT.

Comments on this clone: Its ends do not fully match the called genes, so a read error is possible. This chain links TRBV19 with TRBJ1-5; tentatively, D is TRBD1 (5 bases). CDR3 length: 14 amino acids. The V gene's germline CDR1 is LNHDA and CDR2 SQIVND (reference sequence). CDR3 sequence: CASSGGISRQRQHF. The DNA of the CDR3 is TGTGCCAGTAGTGGGGGGATCTCTCGTCAGCGCCAGCATTTT.

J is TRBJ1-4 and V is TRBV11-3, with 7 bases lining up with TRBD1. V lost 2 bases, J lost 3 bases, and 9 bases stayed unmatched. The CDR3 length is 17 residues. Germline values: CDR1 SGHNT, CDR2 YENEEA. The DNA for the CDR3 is TGTGCCAGCAGCTTAATCTACAGGGGAGGAGCTAATGAAAAACTGTTTTTT. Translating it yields CASSLIYRGGANEKLFF.

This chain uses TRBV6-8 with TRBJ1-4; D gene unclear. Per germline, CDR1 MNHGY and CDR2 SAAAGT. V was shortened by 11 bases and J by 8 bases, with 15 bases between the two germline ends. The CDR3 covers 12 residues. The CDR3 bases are TGTGCCTCGGCCCGGGCAAAGGAAAAACTGTTTTTT. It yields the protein CASARAKEKLFF.

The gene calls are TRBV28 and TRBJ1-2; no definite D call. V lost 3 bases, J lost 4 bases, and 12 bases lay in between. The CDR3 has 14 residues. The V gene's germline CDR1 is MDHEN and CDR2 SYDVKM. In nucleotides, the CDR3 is TGTGCCAGCAGTTTTGCAGCCAGGAGCTATGGCTACACCTTC. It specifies CASSFAARSYGYTF.

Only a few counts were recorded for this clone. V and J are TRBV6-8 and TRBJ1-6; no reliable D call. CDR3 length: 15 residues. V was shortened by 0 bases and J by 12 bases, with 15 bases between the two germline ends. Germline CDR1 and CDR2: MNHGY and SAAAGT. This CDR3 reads CASSYSAEMLRPLHF. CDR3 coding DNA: TGTGCCAGCAGTTACTCGGCGGAAATGCTCCGACCCCTCCACTTT.

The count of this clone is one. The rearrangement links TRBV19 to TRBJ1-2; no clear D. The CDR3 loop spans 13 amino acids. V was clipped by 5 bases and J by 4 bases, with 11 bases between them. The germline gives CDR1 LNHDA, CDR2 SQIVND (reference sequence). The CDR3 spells CASSLSPIYGYTF. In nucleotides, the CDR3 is TGTGCCAGTAGTTTATCGCCCATCTATGGCTACACCTTC.

CDR3 residues: CATLRAGDEQYF. CDR3 DNA sequence: TGCGCCACCTTACGAGCGGGCGACGAGCAGTACTTC. This chain links TRBV10-2 with TRBJ2-7, with D perhaps matching TRBD2 (6 bases). The germline gives CDR1 WSHSY, CDR2 SAAADI. V was pared by 10 bases and J by 5 bases, with 15 bases between. CDR3 length: 12 amino acids.

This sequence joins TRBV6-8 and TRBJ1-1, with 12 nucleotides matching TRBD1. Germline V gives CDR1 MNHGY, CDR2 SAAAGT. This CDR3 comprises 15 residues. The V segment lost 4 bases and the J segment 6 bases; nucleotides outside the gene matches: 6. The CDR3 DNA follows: TGTGCCAGCAGTTGGGGGACAGGGGGCATCGCTGAAGCTTTCTTT. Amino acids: CASSWGTGGIAEAFF.

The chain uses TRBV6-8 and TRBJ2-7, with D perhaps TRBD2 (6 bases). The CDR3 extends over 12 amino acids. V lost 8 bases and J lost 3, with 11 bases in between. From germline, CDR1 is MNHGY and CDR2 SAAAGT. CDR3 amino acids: CASVWGDYEQYF. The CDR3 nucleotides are TGTGCCAGCGTTTGGGGGGACTACGAGCAGTACTTC.